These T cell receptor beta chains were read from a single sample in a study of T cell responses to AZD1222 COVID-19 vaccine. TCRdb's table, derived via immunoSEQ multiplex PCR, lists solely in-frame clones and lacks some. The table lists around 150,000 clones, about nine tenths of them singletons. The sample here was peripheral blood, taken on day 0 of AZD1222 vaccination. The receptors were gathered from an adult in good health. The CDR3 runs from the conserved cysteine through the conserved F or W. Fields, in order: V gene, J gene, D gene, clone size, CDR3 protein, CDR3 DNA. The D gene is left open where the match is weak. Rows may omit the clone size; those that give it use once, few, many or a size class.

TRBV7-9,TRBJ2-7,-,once,CASSPSDYSTPRGQYF,TGTGCCAGCAGCCCATCAGATTACAGTACCCCGAGGGGGCAGTACTTC
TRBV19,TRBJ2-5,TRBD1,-,CASSTTGGQKETQYF,TGTGCCAGTAGTACCACAGGGGGTCAGAAAGAGACCCAGTACTTC
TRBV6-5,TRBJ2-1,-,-,CASTYTGTPYNEQFF,TGTGCCAGCACCTACACCGGGACACCTTATAATGAGCAGTTCTTC
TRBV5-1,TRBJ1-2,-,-,CASSFGREGGYTF,TGCGCCAGCAGCTTCGGGAGGGAAGGGGGCTACACCTTC
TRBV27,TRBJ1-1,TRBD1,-,CASSPTSGTGVMTEAFF,TGTGCCAGCAGTCCCACATCCGGGACAGGGGTTATGACTGAAGCTTTCTTT
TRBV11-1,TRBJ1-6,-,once,CASSLSARDSPLHF,TGTGCCAGCAGCTTAAGCGCCAGGGATTCACCCCTCCACTTT
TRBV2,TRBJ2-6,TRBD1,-,CASSPGQDPLLVRANVLTF,TGTGCCAGCAGTCCGGGACAGGATCCTTTGCTAGTAAGGGCCAACGTCCTGACTTTC
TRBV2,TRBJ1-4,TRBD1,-,CASSVGRGEKLFF,TGTGCCAGCAGTGTGGGCAGGGGGGAAAAACTGTTTTTT
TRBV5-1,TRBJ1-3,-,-,CASSLFPQSTHSSGNTIYF,TGCGCCAGCAGCTTGTTCCCGCAGAGCACCCATAGCTCTGGAAACACCATATATTTT
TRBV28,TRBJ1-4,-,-,CASSLSPGPPRSREKLFF,TGTGCCAGCAGTCTTTCCCCGGGACCCCCGCGGAGTAGGGAAAAACTGTTTTTT
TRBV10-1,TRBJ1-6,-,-,CASSEEGYNSPLHF,TGCGCCAGCAGTGAGGAAGGTTATAATTCACCCCTCCACTTT
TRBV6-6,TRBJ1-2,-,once,CASKTGGDYGYTF,TGTGCCAGCAAAACGGGGGGTGACTATGGCTACACCTTC
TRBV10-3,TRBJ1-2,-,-,CAISESTVFGYGYTF,TGTGCCATCAGTGAGTCTACAGTTTTTGGCTATGGCTACACCTTC
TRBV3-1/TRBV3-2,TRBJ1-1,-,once,CASSRNAGRVTEAFF,TGTGCCAGCAGCCGCAACGCCGGCAGGGTCACTGAAGCTTTCTTT
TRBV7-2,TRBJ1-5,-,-,CASSLGGLGYQPQHF,TGTGCCAGCAGCTTAGGAGGGTTGGGGTACCAGCCCCAGCATTTT
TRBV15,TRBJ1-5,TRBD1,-,CATTATGGIQPQHF,TGTGCCACCACCGCGACAGGGGGTATTCAGCCCCAGCATTTT
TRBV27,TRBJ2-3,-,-,CASVNRAVDTQYF,TGTGCCAGCGTCAACAGGGCGGTAGATACGCAGTATTTT
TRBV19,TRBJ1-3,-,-,CASSTHLSGNTIYF,TGTGCCAGTAGTACCCACCTCTCTGGAAACACCATATATTTT